The T cell receptor beta chain under discussion was sequenced for a study of blood T cell repertoires in COVID-19. Across the whole study: Sources were T cells, B-cell-depleted T cells, or PBMCs; the material itself was cDNA or gDNA.

Per the original data handling: Counts of nucleated cells, estimated from reference gene primer amplification, were obtained. The assay was immunoSEQ multiplex PCR, and TCRdb's table has in-frame clones only and misses some. V and J calls and clone size follow that table, whereas D and trimming were derived from the DNA. The sample yields roughly 32,000 clones, about 92% seen once. V was cut by 0 bases and J by 3 bases, with 11 bases left in between. The CDR3 spans 15 residues. Looked up from germline, CDR1 is SGHRS and CDR2 is YFSETQ. The receptor was isolated from a man at least 80 years old with acute or convalescent COVID-19. The rearrangement joins TRBV5-1 to TRBJ2-3; TRBD1 might be the D (6 bases). The sequenced sample was peripheral blood. Here the CDR3 DNA reads TGCGCCAGCAGCTTGGCCGACAGGCTGACAGATACGCAGTATTTT. Protein sequence: CASSLADRLTDTQYF.